These T cell receptor beta chains were read from a single sample in a study of blood T cell repertoires in COVID-19. Sequencing was performed with immunoSEQ multiplex PCR; in TCRdb, only in-frame clones are kept and a portion is missing. The sample contains around 140,000 clones, 85% to 90% of which appear only once. The specimen sequenced was peripheral blood. These TCRs come from a man between 60 and 75 years old with active or convalescent COVID-19. Each CDR3 is given with its conserved first and last residue. D genes are given only for firm matches. Where a row states a size, it is once, few, many or the class of an expanded clone; other rows omit it.

D	J	size	V	CDR3	DNA
TRBD2	TRBJ2-3	-	TRBV7-3	CASSPGLAGGSTDTQYF	TGTGCCAGCAGCCCGGGACTAGCGGGGGGTAGCACAGATACGCAGTATTTT
-	TRBJ2-1	-	TRBV11-2	CASSPNNLANEQFF	TGTGCCAGCAGCCCGAATAATCTAGCGAATGAGCAGTTCTTC
-	TRBJ2-5	-	TRBV20-1	CSAQVRETQYF	TGCAGTGCACAGGTTAGGGAGACCCAGTACTTC
TRBD1	TRBJ1-4	-	TRBV30	CAWNDRGRNEKLFF	TGTGCCTGGAACGACAGGGGCCGAAATGAAAAACTGTTTTTT
-	TRBJ2-4	-	TRBV6-6	CASSYHQPGDIQYF	TGTGCCAGCAGTTACCATCAACCAGGGGACATTCAGTACTTC
TRBD2	TRBJ2-1	-	TRBV5-4	CASSSGTSGIGDEQFF	TGTGCCAGCAGCTCAGGGACTAGCGGGATCGGGGATGAGCAGTTCTTC
-	TRBJ1-2	-	TRBV30	CAWSFSSGAGYTF	TGTGCCTGGAGCTTTTCCTCAGGTGCCGGCTACACCTTC
-	TRBJ1-1	-	TRBV30	CAFHRGGNTEAFF	TGTGCCTTTCACCGGGGGGGGAACACTGAAGCTTTCTTT
-	TRBJ2-3	-	TRBV2	CASIAGSTDTQYF	TGTGCCAGCATAGCAGGGAGCACAGATACGCAGTATTTT
-	TRBJ1-2	-	TRBV30	CAWASDEGYGYTF	TGTGCCTGGGCGTCGGACGAGGGCTATGGCTACACCTTC
TRBD1	TRBJ2-3	few	TRBV5-1	CASSLGGQGPTDTQYF	TGCGCCAGCAGCCTGGGGGGACAGGGGCCCACAGATACGCAGTATTTT
-	TRBJ2-1	-	TRBV5-4	CASSSGGASPNEQFF	TGTGCCAGCAGCTCTGGGGGGGCCAGCCCAAATGAGCAGTTCTTC
-	TRBJ2-2	few	TRBV7-3	CASTAGGENTGELFF	TGTGCCAGCACCGCCGGGGGTGAGAACACCGGGGAGCTGTTTTTT
-	TRBJ1-1	-	TRBV6-2/TRBV6-3	CASSYSWQGMNTEAFF	TGTGCCAGCAGTTACTCGTGGCAGGGCATGAACACTGAAGCTTTCTTT
-	TRBJ1-1	-	TRBV18	CASSPPTGVTEAFF	TGTGCCAGCTCACCACCGACAGGCGTGACTGAAGCTTTCTTT
-	TRBJ2-3	once	TRBV19	CASKRLAGTSTDTQYF	TGTGCCAGTAAGCGACTGGCGGGAACTAGCACAGATACGCAGTATTTT
-	TRBJ1-5	-	TRBV7-2	CASSLADSHQPQHF	TGTGCCAGCAGCTTAGCTGACAGCCATCAGCCCCAGCATTTT
-	TRBJ1-2	-	TRBV19	CASRRVGGDDGYTF	TGTGCCAGTAGGCGAGTAGGAGGGGATGATGGCTACACCTTC
-	TRBJ1-2	-	TRBV27	CASRTYRERYYGYTF	TGTGCCAGCAGAACGTACAGGGAGAGGTACTATGGCTACACCTTC
-	TRBJ2-7	-	TRBV7-2	CASSSYGETYEQYF	TGTGCCAGCAGCTCCTACGGGGAGACCTACGAGCAGTACTTC
TRBD1	TRBJ1-1	-	TRBV27	CASSFRQGVAGTEAFF	TGTGCCAGCAGTTTCCGACAGGGGGTGGCGGGCACTGAAGCTTTCTTT
-	TRBJ1-2	-	TRBV19	CASSEGLEGLTYGYTF	TGTGCCAGTAGCGAAGGCTTGGAGGGGTTAACCTATGGCTACACCTTC
TRBD1	TRBJ1-4	-	TRBV28	CASSGGTSEKLFF	TGTGCCAGCTCAGGGGGAACTAGCGAAAAACTGTTTTTT
-	TRBJ1-5	-	TRBV27	CASSLLGAGRSHQGKPQHF	TGTGCCAGCAGTTTATTAGGAGCAGGCCGAAGCCACCAGGGGAAGCCCCAGCATTTT
-	TRBJ2-3	few	TRBV2	CASGINLEGTQYF	TGTGCCAGCGGGATTAATTTGGAGGGGACGCAGTATTTT
-	TRBJ1-2	-	TRBV6-5	CASSQDSLSNGYTF	TGTGCCAGCAGCCAGGACAGCCTCTCAAATGGCTACACCTTC
-	TRBJ1-2	-	TRBV28	CASSSRQHYGYTF	TGTGCCAGCAGTAGCAGACAGCACTATGGCTACACCTTC
TRBD1	TRBJ1-1	-	TRBV5-4	CASSLGGTGGAVTEAFF	TGTGCCAGCAGCTTGGGTGGGACAGGGGGCGCGGTGACTGAAGCTTTCTTT
-	TRBJ2-5	-	TRBV4-2	CASSQDVQAQYF	TGTGCCAGCAGCCAAGATGTCCAGGCCCAGTACTTC
TRBD2	TRBJ2-5	-	TRBV28	CASRLAGGETQYF	TGTGCCAGCAGACTAGCGGGAGGGGAGACCCAGTACTTC
-	TRBJ1-5	-	TRBV19	CASSSQISNQPQHF	TGTGCCAGTAGTTCACAGATTAGCAATCAGCCCCAGCATTTT
TRBD2	TRBJ2-5	-	TRBV7-2	CASSLGGGAGETQYF	TGTGCCAGCAGCTTAGGCGGGGGGGCCGGAGAGACCCAGTACTTC
TRBD1	TRBJ1-2	-	TRBV7-2	CASSLGQGEASGYTF	TGTGCCAGCAGCCTCGGACAGGGGGAGGCCAGTGGCTACACCTTC
-	TRBJ2-7	-	TRBV27	CASSTGPTYEQYF	TGTGCCAGCAGTACGGGTCCTACCTACGAGCAGTACTTC
-	TRBJ1-1	-	TRBV7-3	CASSLGRGNTEAFF	TGTGCCAGCAGCTTAGGCAGGGGGAACACTGAAGCTTTCTTT
TRBD2	TRBJ2-5	-	TRBV11-1	CASSVRLAGVGETQYF	TGTGCCAGCAGCGTCAGACTAGCGGGGGTCGGTGAGACCCAGTACTTC
TRBD2	TRBJ2-1	few	TRBV7-7	CASSLTSAHGHEQFF	TGTGCTAGCAGTCTCACTAGCGCCCACGGCCATGAGCAGTTCTTC
TRBD1	TRBJ1-1	-	TRBV2	CASRGDRVGTEAFF	TGTGCCAGCAGAGGGGACAGGGTGGGCACTGAAGCTTTCTTT
TRBD2	TRBJ2-1	once	TRBV28	CASRIASGRPFF	TGTGCCAGCAGAATAGCTAGCGGGAGGCCGTTCTTC
-	TRBJ1-5	-	TRBV20-1	CSASFGMGSNQPQHF	TGCAGTGCTAGTTTCGGGATGGGTAGCAATCAGCCCCAGCATTTT
TRBD1	TRBJ2-2	-	TRBV27	CASSFLTGTGGSGELFF	TGTGCCAGCAGTTTTTTAACAGGGACAGGGGGCTCCGGGGAGCTGTTTTTT
-	TRBJ1-5	-	TRBV12-3/TRBV12-4	CAGATGQGQPQHF	TGTGCCGGCGCAACGGGTCAGGGTCAGCCCCAGCATTTT
-	TRBJ1-1	-	TRBV24-1	CATSASGKGSNTEAFF	TGTGCCACCAGTGCATCGGGGAAAGGGTCGAACACTGAAGCTTTCTTT
-	TRBJ2-6	-	TRBV11-1	CASSVSLSGANVLTF	TGTGCCAGCAGCGTTTCATTGTCTGGGGCCAACGTCCTGACTTTC
TRBD1	TRBJ2-7	-	TRBV28	CASSLGRGHSYEQYF	TGTGCCAGCAGTTTAGGCAGGGGGCACTCCTACGAGCAGTACTTC
TRBD1	TRBJ2-5	-	TRBV28	CASSFTGGGETQYF	TGTGCCAGCAGCTTTACAGGGGGCGGAGAGACCCAGTACTTC
-	TRBJ1-6	-	TRBV5-4	CASSSGQHNSPLHF	TGTGCCAGCAGCTCAGGACAGCATAATTCACCCCTCCACTTT
-	TRBJ1-3	-	TRBV5-1	CASSWMGQANTIYF	TGCGCCAGCAGTTGGATGGGGCAGGCAAACACCATATATTTT
-	TRBJ1-5	-	TRBV24-1	CATSASQGSGQPQHF	TGTGCCACCAGTGCCTCGCAGGGGTCGGGTCAGCCCCAGCATTTT
-	TRBJ1-5	-	TRBV7-9	CASSLGSQPQHF	TGTGCCAGCAGCTTGGGTAGCCAGCCCCAGCATTTT
-	TRBJ2-5	-	TRBV21-1	CASSKGRGIREETQYF	TGTGCCAGCAGCAAAGGACGCGGGATCCGGGAAGAGACCCAGTACTTC
TRBD2	TRBJ2-3	few	TRBV4-3	CASSQDKRGGLDTQYF	TGCGCCAGCAGCCAAGATAAGCGGGGGGGCTTGGATACGCAGTATTTT
-	TRBJ1-3	-	TRBV28	CASQSATPGNTIYF	TGTGCCAGCCAGAGCGCAACCCCTGGAAACACCATATATTTT
-	TRBJ1-4	-	TRBV28	CASSSFRDTSTNEKLFF	TGTGCCAGCAGTTCATTTCGGGACACCTCAACTAATGAAAAACTGTTTTTT
-	TRBJ1-2	-	TRBV28	CASSLRAGAPVNYGYTF	TGTGCCAGCAGTTTAAGGGCAGGGGCCCCCGTAAACTATGGCTACACCTTC